This is a list of T cell receptor beta chains from one sample in a study of regulatory T cells in long-lasting Graves disease. One entry per CDR3 protein, called by TCRdb with MiXCR from the multiplex PCR reads. The table records hundreds of thousands of distinct CDR3 sequences, around 15% of them present only once. The data were also submitted as part of a second study, on T cells in Graves' hyperthyroidism and ophthalmopathy.

The sample was peripheral blood mononuclear cells (PBMCs), taken at new diagnosis, from a patient treated with antithyroid drugs. The receptors stem from a woman in her 30s with Graves disease. CDR3s include the opening cysteine and the closing phenylalanine or tryptophan. A D gene is named only where the DNA matches it firmly. Clone sizes are given selectively: once, few, many, or a class where the clone is expanded.

D gene	clone size	V gene	J gene	CDR3 DNA	CDR3 protein
NA	few	TRBV7-8	TRBJ2-3	TGTGCCAGCAGCTTTGGGGTCTCAGTCTCAGATACGCAGTATTTT	CASSFGVSVSDTQYF
NA	NA	TRBV19	TRBJ2-1	TGTGCCAGTAAGGTCGGCGGGGAGCAGTTCTTC	CASKVGGEQFF
NA	few	TRBV6-5	TRBJ1-3	TGTGCCAGCAGTTACCAAAGCTCTGGAAACACCATATATTTT	CASSYQSSGNTIYF
TRBD1	many	TRBV28	TRBJ2-4	TGTGCCAGCAGTTTCCGACAGGGGTTAAACATTCAGTACTTC	CASSFRQGLNIQYF
NA	many	TRBV7-2	TRBJ1-1	TGTGCCAGCAGCCGACTGGGACAGAACACTGAAGCTTTCTTT	CASSRLGQNTEAFF
NA	few	TRBV7-9	TRBJ1-4	TGTGCCAGCAGGGTAAATGAAAAACTGTTTTTT	CASRVNEKLFF
TRBD1	few	TRBV19	TRBJ1-5	TGTGCCAGTACGCAGGGGGCTCGACAGCCCCAGCATTTT	CASTQGARQPQHF
TRBD1	NA	TRBV15	TRBJ2-7	TGTGCCACCAGCAGGGACAGGGTATACGAGCAGTACTTC	CATSRDRVYEQYF
TRBD1	NA	TRBV18	TRBJ2-5	TGTGCCAGCTCAGTTGGGACAGGGGGAGAGACCCAGTACTTC	CASSVGTGGETQYF
NA	NA	TRBV19	TRBJ2-7	TGTGCCAGTAGTGCACAGGGTAGATCTCTCTACGAGCAGTACTTC	CASSAQGRSLYEQYF
TRBD2	NA	TRBV2	TRBJ2-7	TGTGCCAGCAGTGAAGCGGCACTAGCGGGACCCTACGAGCAGTACTTC	CASSEAALAGPYEQYF
NA	NA	TRBV6-5	TRBJ1-6	TGTGCCAGCAGCTACCGGACGGTTGATAATTCACCCCTCCACTTT	CASSYRTVDNSPLHF
TRBD1	NA	TRBV6-1	TRBJ2-3	TGTGCCAGCAGTGGCGGACAGGGAGCTAGCACAGATACGCAGTATTTT	CASSGGQGASTDTQYF
NA	many	TRBV2	TRBJ2-3	TGTGCCAGCAATATGGACAGCACAGATACGCAGTATTTT	CASNMDSTDTQYF
NA	many	TRBV6-1	TRBJ2-1	TGTGCCAGCGGGCTCGGGCTCAGCTCCTACAATGAGCAGTTCTTC	CASGLGLSSYNEQFF
NA	few	TRBV6-4	TRBJ1-2	TGTGCCAGCAGTGAATCAGGTCTTCAAGAGAGTCTCTATGGCTACACCTTC	CASSESGLQESLYGYTF
TRBD2	many	TRBV7-3	TRBJ2-1	TGTGCCAGCAGCTTGGCTAGCGGGCCTAATGAGCAGTTCTTC	CASSLASGPNEQFF
NA	many	TRBV27	TRBJ1-2	TGTGCCAGCCGGTCCGGGCTCGCCGGCGGCTACACCTTC	CASRSGLAGGYTF
NA	many	TRBV5-1	TRBJ2-7	TGCGCCAGCAGCGTTGGGGACTCCTACGAGCAGTACTTC	CASSVGDSYEQYF
NA	NA	TRBV6-2/TRBV6-3	TRBJ1-3	TGTGCCAGCCTCAGGGACGCTTCTGGAAACACCATATATTTT	CASLRDASGNTIYF
NA	NA	TRBV12-3/TRBV12-4	TRBJ1-5	TGTGCCAGCAGTTTAGCGGCGATAACGGGCAATCAGCCCCAGCATTTT	CASSLAAITGNQPQHF
NA	many	TRBV28	TRBJ1-2	TGTGCCAGCAACCCACCCGGGGGCAACTATGGCTACACCTTC	CASNPPGGNYGYTF
TRBD1	many	TRBV28	TRBJ2-5	TGTGCCAGCAGACGGACAGGCCCCAACCAAGAGACCCAGTACTTC	CASRRTGPNQETQYF
TRBD2	many	TRBV11-2	TRBJ2-1	TGTGCCAGCAGCCTGACAGCGGGAGTGGGCAATGAGCAGTTCTTC	CASSLTAGVGNEQFF
NA	few	TRBV30	TRBJ2-3	TGTGCCTGGCGAGGGATTCTTGGCACAGATACGCAGTATTTT	CAWRGILGTDTQYF
NA	few	TRBV6-1	TRBJ1-5	TGTGCCAGCAGGGTGGACAGTGCCCTCACTAGCAATCAGCCCCAGCATTTT	CASRVDSALTSNQPQHF
NA	NA	TRBV2	TRBJ1-3	TGTGCCAGCAGGGTTAGGGAAATAGGAAACACCATATATTTT	CASRVREIGNTIYF
NA	many	TRBV12-3/TRBV12-4	TRBJ2-1	TGTGCCAGCAGTGCAATCCGGACACTTTACAATGAGCAGTTCTTC	CASSAIRTLYNEQFF
TRBD2	few	TRBV20-1	TRBJ2-7	TGCAGTGCTGGCCCCCTCGTAGACTGGGGGGGTGTGGGGGGCGAGCAGTACTTC	CSAGPLVDWGGVGGEQYF
NA	few	TRBV6-1	TRBJ2-7	TGTGCCAGCAGCCTACTCAGTGGCGAGCAGTACTTC	CASSLLSGEQYF
NA	many	TRBV6-1	TRBJ2-7	TGTGCCAGCAGTCCAAGGGGAAACTACGAGCAGTACTTC	CASSPRGNYEQYF
NA	many	TRBV10-3	TRBJ1-1	TGTGCCATCAGGCGGGGGGCAATTACAGAAGCTTTCTTT	CAIRRGAITEAFF
NA	many	TRBV6-5	TRBJ1-6	TGTGCCAGCAGTTACTCGTCAGGCGTGGGTTCACCCCTCCACTTT	CASSYSSGVGSPLHF
NA	many	TRBV15	TRBJ2-7	TGTGCCACCAGCAGACCCCCCATGGGGGCCTACGAGCAGTACTTC	CATSRPPMGAYEQYF
TRBD2	few	TRBV27	TRBJ2-7	TGTGCCAGCAGTCGCATAGCGGGGTACGAGCAGTACTTC	CASSRIAGYEQYF
NA	NA	TRBV13	TRBJ2-7	TGTGCCAGCAGCTTACGATTATGGGGGTACGAGCAGTACTTC	CASSLRLWGYEQYF
NA	many	TRBV10-3	TRBJ1-5	TGTGCCATCAGGGCAGGACCGAATCAGCCCCAGCATTTT	CAIRAGPNQPQHF
NA	few	TRBV7-2	TRBJ1-1	TGTGCCAGCAGCTTAGTGGCGCGGAACACTGAAGCTTTCTTT	CASSLVARNTEAFF
TRBD2	NA	TRBV9	TRBJ2-7	TGTGCCAGCAGCACATATAGCGGGAGGGCCGATCTCCAGTACTTC	CASSTYSGRADLQYF
TRBD2	many	TRBV15	TRBJ2-5	TGTGCCACCAGCAGAGTCGGCGGGAGAGGAGGAGAGACCCAGTACTTC	CATSRVGGRGGETQYF
NA	many	TRBV28	TRBJ2-7	TGTGCCAGCAGTTTAGGTCCCGGGGGCACCTACGAGCAGTACTTC	CASSLGPGGTYEQYF
NA	few	TRBV20-1	TRBJ2-1	TGCAGTGCTAGGTCAGCGCTTTACTCCTACAATGAGCAGTTCTTC	CSARSALYSYNEQFF
NA	many	TRBV7-2	TRBJ1-5	TGTGCCAGCAGCTTAGTTATGGCGGGGCCCCAGCATTTT	CASSLVMAGPQHF
NA	NA	TRBV6-1	TRBJ2-7	TGTGCCAGCAGAACGGTAGCGGAGCTCTCCTACGAGCAGTACTTC	CASRTVAELSYEQYF
NA	many	TRBV7-3	TRBJ2-2	TGTGCCAGCAGCTTAGAAGCTAAGGGAAACACCGGGGAGCTGTTTTTT	CASSLEAKGNTGELFF
NA	many	TRBV2	TRBJ2-1	TGTGCCAGCAGTGAAGGACAGGCATTCTACAATGAGCAGTTCTTC	CASSEGQAFYNEQFF
TRBD1	few	TRBV5-1	TRBJ2-7	TGCGCCAGCAGCTTGACAGGGGGGAAATCCTACGAGCAGTACTTC	CASSLTGGKSYEQYF
NA	many	TRBV28	TRBJ1-3	TGTGCCAGCAGTCGACAACCTGGAAACACCATATATTTT	CASSRQPGNTIYF
NA	many	TRBV28	TRBJ2-7	TGTGCCAGCAGTTTTTCCCACTACGAGCAGTACTTC	CASSFSHYEQYF
NA	many	TRBV6-1	TRBJ2-2	TGTGCCATCTGCAGGGGCCCTAACACCGGGGAGCTGTTTTTT	CAICRGPNTGELFF
TRBD1	once	TRBV7-2	TRBJ1-2	TGTGCCAGCAGCTCCGGGACAGGGAACCATGGCTACACCTTC	CASSSGTGNHGYTF
NA	NA	TRBV7-9	TRBJ2-1	TGTGCCAGCAGCTTATATGATCAAGGGGATGAGCAGTTCTTC	CASSLYDQGDEQFF
NA	many	TRBV30	TRBJ1-5	TGTGCCTGGAGCGTGGGGGGGGAGGAACAGCCCCAGCATTTT	CAWSVGGEEQPQHF
NA	many	TRBV6-1	TRBJ1-1	TGTGCCAGCAGTCCCCCCCGGGGGCCGAACACTGAAGCTTTCTTT	CASSPPRGPNTEAFF
TRBD1	NA	TRBV5-6	TRBJ1-1	TGTGCCAGCAGCTTGGCCCCACATCAAGACAGGGCGTTGGACACTGAAGCTTTCTTT	CASSLAPHQDRALDTEAFF
NA	many	TRBV20-1	TRBJ2-5	TGCAGTGCTAGTAGGGAAGAGACCCAGTACTTC	CSASREETQYF
TRBD1	NA	TRBV30	TRBJ2-7	TGTGCCTGGAGTACAGGGGGCAGGTACGAGCAGTACTTC	CAWSTGGRYEQYF
TRBD1	NA	TRBV15	TRBJ1-1	TGTGCCACCAGCCCCGGGACAGGGGGCACTGAAGCTTTCTTT	CATSPGTGGTEAFF
TRBD1	few	TRBV20-1	TRBJ1-2	TGCAGTGCTAAAAACCCGGACAGGGATTCCGCCTTC	CSAKNPDRDSAF